One T cell receptor beta chain is described in this entry. The method was immunoSEQ multiplex PCR; TCRdb's version includes in-frame clones alone and lacks a portion of them. The repertoire has about 150,000 clones, 94% of them found once; the top ten carry about 9.3%. The germline gives CDR1 SGHDN, CDR2 FVKESK. Germline trimming cut 0 bases from V and 5 bases from J; bases unmatched to any gene: 5. CDR3 length equals 15 residues. The data derive from a study of control samples from healthy donors and cancer patients. The rearrangement uses TRBV14 and TRBJ2-5; 8 nucleotides agree with TRBD1. Source material: blood. The sequence came from a woman in her thirties or forties in good health. The DNA of the CDR3 is TGTGCCAGCAGCCAAGAGGACAGGGTGGGGGAGACCCAGTACTTC. Translation gives CASSQEDRVGETQYF.